The text below deals with one T cell receptor (beta chain). Assay: immunoSEQ multiplex PCR; the TCRdb copy retains only in-frame clones and omits some. The sample lists 90,000 to 150,000 clones, about nine tenths seen once, with roughly 3.4% in the top ten. This sample stems from a study of control samples from healthy donors and cancer patients. V was pared by 4 bases and J by 4 bases, with 5 bases of the junction left unmatched. Germline CDR1 and CDR2: SGHRS and YFSETQ. This CDR3 is built from 14 residues. This TCR derives from a man aged 35-49 years in good health. The chain uses TRBV5-1 and TRBJ1-1; 9 bases line up with TRBD1. The sample consisted of blood. CDR3 sequence reads: CASSRTTGGTEAFF. CDR3 coding DNA: TGCGCCAGCAGCCGGACGACAGGGGGCACTGAAGCTTTCTTT.